This T cell receptor beta chain was sequenced during a study of tumor-infiltrating lymphocytes in primary liver carcinoma. Study-wide results and limits: Unsorted bulk processing meant the study did not compare CD4+ and CD8+ repertoires.

The input was around 500 ng total RNA; TCR beta cDNA was made from it with a constant-region primer. What produced the TCR beta libraries was three nested multiplex PCR rounds using slightly modified ARM-PCR. It was with TRBV1-TRBV30 forward primers and a C-beta reverse primer that the first two PCR rounds were run, at about 10 cycles each. TCRdb ran MiXCR on the multiplex PCR reads and lists one entry per CDR3 protein. The sample comprises fewer than 400,000 distinct CDR3 sequences, 45% to 70% of which are singletons, and 15% to 20% rests with the top ten. Unsorted whole blood yielded blood RNA, and germline DNA was extracted as well. Germline V gene data show CDR1 as SQVTM and CDR2 as ANQGSEA. The CDR3 length is 13 residues. About this clonotype: What it binds is not known. A clone one base away is much larger, so this may be a read error.

The source of this sequence is a young woman with primary liver carcinoma and hepatitis B virus infection. The chain combines TRBV29-1 with TRBJ2-7; 8 bases map to TRBD2. The material sequenced was peripheral blood. DNA for the CDR3: TGCATCGTCGGACTAGCAGCTGACTACGAGCAGTACTTC. This encodes CIVGLAADYEQYF.